The clone carrying this TCR beta chain was observed a single time. Its antigen is not known. Germline values: CDR1 SQVTM, CDR2 ANQGSEA. Trimming removed 5 bases from V and 5 bases from J, with 12 bases in between. CDR3 length equals 12 residues. Clones were sequenced by immunoSEQ multiplex PCR, and TCRdb holds only the in-frame ones, with some missing. The sample records tens of thousands of clones, 81% being singletons. ViraFEST assay sequencing came after antigen-specific CD4+ T cells were expanded with viral peptide pools. Subsequent to a culture period of roughly 11 days, CD4+ T cells were isolated. The sample belongs to a study of vaccination effects on CD4 cells after COVID-19. General observations from the study: At late timepoints after vaccination, vaccine- and infection-induced clones shrank markedly.

This chain links TRBV29-1 with TRBJ2-5; a weak D match, TRBD1 (6 bases). The sequence was obtained from a human donor who received a COVID-19 vaccine. The material sequenced was CD4+ T cells from PBMCs cultured with HCoV-229E spike peptides, taken before COVID-19 vaccination. CDR3 in DNA: TGCAGCGTTACCCGACAGGAGGAGACCCAGTACTTC. It codes for CSVTRQEETQYF.